This TCR beta chain originates from a study of CD8+ T cells in alopecia areata. Study overall: Patients received oral tofacitinib, 5 to 10 mg twice daily, for moderate-to-severe alopecia areata. For 6 to 18 months, tofacitinib was taken, and 6 months off drug followed.

Worth noting for this clone: Its target is not known.

Findings of the study overall: Normal scalp had lower clonality than lesional scalp, with alopecia totalis/universalis lesions showing this most strongly.

The investigators collected lesional scalp punch biopsies and peripheral blood from alopecia areata patients. The sequencing template was cDNA reverse transcribed from extracted RNA. Produced via immunoSEQ multiplex PCR; TCRdb's table is partial and in-frame only. The sample lists under 250,000 clones; approximately 61% were seen once. The ends were cut back, 5 bases at V and 9 bases at J, with 17 bases in the middle. Germline CDR1 reads SGHNT; CDR2 reads YENEEA. The CDR3 length is 14 residues. This chain joins TRBV11-3 and TRBJ2-1; D is unclear. The clonotype originates from a human donor with alopecia areata. The material sequenced was CD4+ T cells sorted from blood, taken at week 0. CDR3 nucleotide sequence: TGTGCCAGCAGCCTGACCCTTGGAGCCGCTGAGCAGTTCTTC. This gives the protein CASSLTLGAAEQFF.